One and the same sample provided the 13 T cell receptor beta chains below, sequenced in a study of radiotherapy plus CTLA-4 blockade in lung cancer. The data were produced by immunoSEQ multiplex PCR, yet TCRdb's version contains in-frame clones alone and is incomplete. The sample lists 50,000 to 65,000 clones; about 77% were seen once. Specimen: peripheral blood, collected from a patient treated with radiotherapy plus ipilimumab. These receptor sequences come from a human donor with non-small cell lung cancer whose response to radiotherapy plus ipilimumab could not be evaluated.

The chain employs TRBV9 and TRBJ2-3; 12 bases fit TRBD2. Trimming at V came to 2 bases and at J to 0 bases, leaving 4 bases not matched to a gene. This CDR3 is 17 amino acids long. Germline assignment: CDR1 SGDLS and CDR2 YYNGEE. The CDR3 region has the DNA TGTGCCAGCAGCGTCCTAGCGGGGGGGCCTAGCACAGATACGCAGTATTTT. The encoded protein is CASSVLAGGPSTDTQYF.

The genes are TRBV4-2 and TRBJ2-3, with a possible D match to TRBD2 (6 bases). Per the germline V gene, CDR1 is LGHNA and CDR2 is YNFKEQ. The V end was cut by 4 bases, the J end by 0 bases, with 11 bases between. The CDR3 has 15 amino acids. The CDR3 sequence is CASSLGGISTDTQYF. CDR3 coding DNA: TGTGCCAGCAGCCTAGGCGGGATAAGCACAGATACGCAGTATTTT.

The V and J genes are TRBV11-2 and TRBJ2-7, with D tentatively TRBD1 (6 bases). The germline CDR1 and CDR2 sequences are SGHAT and FQNNGV. The CDR3 loop spans 14 amino acids. V lost 4 bases and J lost 11, with 21 bases in between. The CDR3 here is CASSSTRRPGEEYF. DNA for the CDR3: TGTGCCAGCAGCTCAACTAGACGCCCAGGGGAAGAGTACTTC.

This clone showed up just once. The chain is built from TRBV5-8 and TRBJ1-2, with 8 nucleotides matching TRBD1. The V segment lost 2 bases and the J segment 5 bases; nucleotides outside the gene matches: 8. The CDR3 loop spans 15 amino acids. CDR1 is SGHTS and CDR2 is YDEGEE in the germline V gene. CDR3 protein: CASSFYNRGVYGYTF. CDR3 in DNA: TGTGCCAGCAGCTTCTATAACAGGGGGGTGTATGGCTACACCTTC. Full variable domain (rest looked up from reference TRBV5-8 and TRBJ1-2): EAGVTQSPTHLIKTRGQQATLRCSPISGHTSVYWYQQALGLGLQFLLWYDEGEERNRGNFPPRFSGRQFPNYSSELNVNALELEDSALYLCASSFYNRGVYGYTFGSGTRLTVV.

The chain joins TRBV27 to TRBJ1-4; 9 bases align to TRBD1. Germline CDR1 is MNHEY and CDR2 is SMNVEV (reference sequence). With V trimmed by 5 bases and J by 13 bases, 14 bases remained unmatched. CDR3 length equals 15 residues. The CDR3 bases are TGTGCCAGCAGTCCCATCGGGACAGGGTTGTACGTACTGTTTTTT. Translating it yields CASSPIGTGLYVLFF. Drawing the rest from reference TRBV27 and TRBJ1-4, the complete variable domain is EAQVTQNPRYLITVTGKKLTVTCSQNMNHEYMSWYRQDPGLGLRQIYYSMNVEVTDKGDVPEGYKVSRKEKRNFPLILESPSPNQTSLYFCASSPIGTGLYVLFFGSGTQLSVL.

The chain is built from TRBV19 and TRBJ1-2, with TRBD1 matching over 8 bases. Per the germline V gene, CDR1 is LNHDA and CDR2 is SQIVND (reference sequence). The CDR3 is 12 amino acids. The ends lost 7 bases at V and 8 bases at J; junction bases unmatched: 6. CDR3 loop: CASKTGESGYTF. CDR3 sequence (DNA): TGTGCCAGTAAGACAGGGGAAAGCGGCTACACCTTC.

The J gene is TRBJ2-5, the V gene TRBV18; 10 positions agree with TRBD1. Germline V gene sequence: CDR1 KGHSH, CDR2 LQKENI. The CDR3 length is 13 residues. Losses at the gene ends were 4 bases for V and 5 bases for J; bases not matched to a gene: 1. The CDR3 region is CASSRQGAETQYF. CDR3 sequence (DNA): TGTGCCAGCTCACGACAGGGGGCTGAGACCCAGTACTTC. The whole variable domain, remainder taken from reference TRBV18 and TRBJ2-5, is NAGVMQNPRHLVRRRGQEARLRCSPMKGHSHVYWYRQLPEEGLKFMVYLQKENIIDESGMPKERFSAEFPKEGPSILRIQQVVRGDSAAYFCASSRQGAETQYFGPGTRLLVL.

The gene calls are TRBV5-7 and TRBJ2-7; 7 nucleotides line up with TRBD1. Being an ORF, TRBV5-7 has a function that is uncertain. CDR3 length: 15 residues. The V gene end was trimmed by 4 bases and the J gene end by 2 bases; junction bases not matched to a gene: 9. The CDR3 reads CASSGSTGSPYEQYF. The CDR3 bases are TGTGCCAGCAGCGGCTCGACAGGGTCACCCTACGAGCAGTACTTC.

The V gene is TRBV5-1, the J gene TRBJ2-7, with TRBD2 identical over 7 bases. Germline V lookup: CDR1 SGHRS, CDR2 YFSETQ. The CDR3 length is 13 residues. V lost 7 bases and J lost 5; bases outside the gene matches: 9. CDR3 region: CASGREGRNEQYF. The CDR3 region has the DNA TGCGCCAGCGGCAGGGAGGGCCGTAACGAGCAGTACTTC.

This clone was detected a few times. The chain combines TRBV7-9 with TRBJ1-1; 7 bases are a match to TRBD1. CDR1 SEHNR and CDR2 FQNEAQ come from the germline V gene (reference sequence). V was clipped by 5 bases and J by 4 bases; unmatched bases: 16. This CDR3 comprises 17 residues. CDR3: CASSPPVTPGGSTEAFF. Written as DNA, the CDR3 is TGTGCCAGCAGCCCACCCGTCACGCCAGGGGGGAGCACTGAAGCTTTCTTT.

This clone showed up just a few times. This sequence joins TRBV2 and TRBJ1-3; D possibly corresponds to TRBD1 (5 bases). Trimming took 6 bases from V and 9 from J, leaving 12 bases between them. CDR1 is SNHLY and CDR2 is FYNNEI in the germline V gene. This CDR3 region has 12 residues. CDR3 sequence: CASSRSRGTIYF. CDR3 in DNA: TGTGCCAGCAGCCGGAGTAGGGGCACCATATATTTT.

The chain links TRBV7-2 to TRBJ1-6; D possibly corresponds to TRBD1 (5 bases). Germline CDR1 and CDR2: SGHTA and FQGNSA. The CDR3 loop spans 14 amino acids. The V gene lost 5 bases and the J gene lost 11 bases, with 16 bases spanning the gap. The CDR3 loop is CASSLGQGSPPLHF. In DNA, the CDR3 is TGTGCCAGCAGCCTGGGGCAGGGCTCACCACCCCTCCACTTT.

This chain connects TRBV7-3 to TRBJ2-4; TRBD2 is a possible D gene (5 bases). Germline V gene data show CDR1 as SGHTA and CDR2 as FQGTGA. The CDR3 contains 11 residues. V was pared by 11 bases and J by 6 bases, with 11 bases between. In nucleotides, the CDR3 is TGTGCCTCAGGAGAGGGAAACATTCAGTACTTC. It specifies CASGEGNIQYF.